The following is a TCR beta chain sequence with its context. Only a few counts were recorded for this clonotype. The antigen this receptor binds is unknown. Qualities for individual bases were not recorded, and no much larger clone is one base off. CDR1 and CDR2, per the germline V gene (reference sequence), are SEHNR and FQNEAQ. The CDR3 contains 16 residues, cysteine and phenylalanine counted. The CDR3 DNA has 48 bases and is translated from base 1. V ends up 5 bases short and J 5 bases short, with an unmatched junction base count of 12. All donors were healthy Caucasians. Three pairs of female monozygotic twins, all aged roughly 18 to 29 years, were included in the twin cohort. CD4+ and CD8+ T cell populations were isolated with positive isolation kits from Invitrogen. These data are taken from a study of identical twins (dated by TCRdb to about 2016). With regard to the full study: TCR alpha and beta repertoires from monozygotic twins, unrelated adults of various ages and cord blood were deep-sequenced to test whether fetal clonotypes persist. To rule out contamination, replicate twin experiments were performed at different times with different library preparation protocols.

Findings and caveats that apply to the study as a whole: Compared with coincidental sharing between unrelated individuals, out-of-frame TCR alpha sequences shared between twins had an excess of sequences with low generation probability. Fewer insertions were carried by abundant cord blood beta clonotypes; a weaker similar trend was observed in young adult naive repertoires, while no such trend was observed in memory repertoires. Invariant T cells such as MAIT and iNKT could partly confound zero-insertion analyses, though diverse VJ usage argued against this for most clonotypes. Because the same donors could not be followed over many years, the conclusions relied on cross-sectional statistical analysis. In beta out-of-frame sequences, excess twin sharing was weaker, because having fewer shared sequences lowered the signal-to-noise ratio. Recombination models systematically underestimated out-of-frame TCR alpha sharing in monozygotic twins but agreed with sharing between unrelated individuals.

Receptor libraries were prepared by 5' RACE. Sequenced on an Illumina HiSeq 2000. Template switching introduced a universal primer binding site; the final cDNA contained a unique molecular identifier, enabling accurate counting of TCR cDNA molecules. Specific primers in the conserved constant-segment region were used to synthesize first-strand cDNA for TCR alpha and beta chains. To control for contamination, every cDNA library was double barcoded, receiving both a SMART-Mk sample barcode and Illumina barcodes. TruSeq adapter sequences and Illumina sample barcodes were added in two successive PCR steps. TCR alpha and beta cDNA libraries were sequenced on the Illumina HiSeq platform with custom primers. The authors' analysis ran thus. Unique molecular identifiers were extracted from raw reads with MiGEC, and CDR3 positions were determined with MiXCR. Recombination models were inferred per individual with the repgenHMM and IGoR tools using an EM algorithm. Shared clonotype analysis was performed with the tcR package in R, normalizing sharing by the product of cloneset sizes. To study raw recombination without the effects of thymic and clonal selection, out-of-frame nonproductive sequences were analyzed. The raw public data were reprocessed by TCRdb itself: fastp quality trimming at Q25, MiXCR clonotype calling, in-frame beta chains only. Under each unique CDR3 protein, matching rows form one entry showing the most common genes and DNA. These V and J calls are TCRdb output, not the study's own analysis. This sample is represented by 350,000 or so distinct CDR3 sequences; 12% of them were singletons. Around 6.9% of the sample is in the top ten clones.

The sample also formed part of further work on yellow fever vaccine responses in identical twins. Looking at the second paper: The authors reported that the T cell response to vaccination in identical twins appeared partly convergent and partly personalized. In the study, vaccine-responding T cell clones were precisely tracked in identical twins.

The V and J genes are TRBV7-9 and TRBJ2-5, with TRBD1 matching 9 junction bases. Sequenced material: CD8+ T cells sorted from blood. This sequence was found in a woman aged 18-35 years in good health. At the DNA level, the sequence is TGTGCCAGCAGCCACGGGACAGGGCTTAATCCGGAGACCCAGTACTTC. Translated, this gives CASSHGTGLNPETQYF.